The rows below give T cell receptor beta chains drawn from one sample of a study of T cells in Graves' hyperthyroidism and ophthalmopathy. A single record per CDR3 protein comes from TCRdb applying MiXCR to the multiplex PCR reads. This table holds some 600,000 distinct CDR3 sequences, more than 45% found once. The sequencing sample was made of peripheral blood or thyroid tissue (not recorded which). The source is a woman younger than 35 with Graves' hyperthyroidism. Both conserved end residues are part of each CDR3. A D gene is named only where the DNA matches it firmly. Clone size is given for some rows only: seen once, a few or many times, or a class if the clone is expanded.

v_gene,j_gene,abundance,d_gene,CDR3aa,CDR3nt
TRBV7-8,TRBJ1-5,few,.,CASSQRRGSSNQPQHF,TGTGCCAGCAGCCAACGCAGGGGAAGTAGCAATCAGCCCCAGCATTTT
TRBV7-2,TRBJ2-5,many,.,CASSYSTETQYF,TGTGCCAGCAGCTATTCAACCGAGACCCAGTACTTC
TRBV29-1,TRBJ2-7,many,.,CSVGSGYYEQYF,TGCAGCGTTGGTTCAGGCTACTACGAGCAGTACTTC
TRBV12-3/TRBV12-4,TRBJ2-7,few,TRBD2,CASRTSAISYEQYF,TGTGCCAGCAGAACTAGCGCTATATCCTACGAGCAGTACTTC
TRBV29-1,TRBJ1-5,.,.,CSDTSRVGVQPQHF,TGCAGCGACACCTCGCGGGTCGGGGTTCAGCCCCAGCATTTT
TRBV20-1,TRBJ2-7,.,TRBD1,CSARDIGTGGSEQYF,TGCAGTGCTAGAGATATTGGGACAGGGGGCTCCGAGCAGTACTTC
TRBV7-9,TRBJ1-3,.,.,CASSSLPRTRSGNTIYF,TGTGCCAGCAGCTCCCTCCCCAGGACACGCTCTGGAAACACCATATATTTT
TRBV5-1,TRBJ2-7,.,TRBD1,CASSFGTGLYEQYF,TGCGCCAGCAGCTTTGGGACAGGCCTTTACGAGCAGTACTTC
TRBV5-1,TRBJ1-1,.,.,CASRVTGWATEAFF,TGCGCCAGCAGAGTCACAGGGTGGGCCACTGAAGCTTTCTTT
TRBV7-9,TRBJ2-2,few,.,CASSLFGGQEELFF,TGTGCCAGCAGCTTATTCGGGGGGCAGGAGGAGCTGTTTTTT
TRBV25-1,TRBJ1-2,once,TRBD1,CASSRTDRAYGYTF,TGCGCCAGCAGCAGAACCGACAGGGCCTATGGCTACACCTTC
TRBV20-1,TRBJ1-1,.,TRBD1,CSAGGQGLGTEAFF,TGCAGTGCTGGGGGACAGGGGCTGGGCACTGAAGCTTTCTTT
TRBV10-3,TRBJ1-2,once,TRBD1,CAISAGTGGYYGYTF,TGTGCCATCAGTGCCGGGACAGGGGGCTACTATGGCTACACCTTC
TRBV2,TRBJ1-4,.,.,CASREGGPFGEKLFF,TGTGCCAGCAGGGAGGGGGGCCCCTTTGGTGAAAAACTGTTTTTT
TRBV20-1,TRBJ2-7,.,.,CSARAGSGPYEQYF,TGCAGTGCTAGAGCGGGTAGCGGTCCCTACGAGCAGTACTTC
TRBV7-9,TRBJ1-6,.,.,CASSYLQGYNSPLHF,TGTGCCAGCAGTTATCTCCAGGGATATAATTCACCCCTCCACTTT
TRBV7-9,TRBJ2-2,few,.,CASPRGRGRTGELFF,TGTGCCAGCCCGAGGGGGCGGGGAAGGACCGGGGAGCTGTTTTTT
TRBV24-1,TRBJ2-2,once,.,CATNWSGRNTGELFF,TGTGCCACCAACTGGTCTGGGAGAAACACCGGGGAGCTGTTTTTT
TRBV7-2,TRBJ2-7,.,.,CASSFYARTHEQYF,TGTGCCAGCAGCTTTTACGCTCGGACCCACGAGCAGTACTTC
TRBV5-1,TRBJ1-1,.,.,CASSSFPRTAQNTEAFF,TGCGCCAGCAGCTCCTTCCCCCGGACAGCCCAGAACACTGAAGCTTTCTTT
TRBV12-5,TRBJ1-6,.,.,CASGLAYSSSPLHF,TGTGCTAGTGGTTTGGCCTACTCTAGTTCACCCCTCCACTTT
TRBV7-9,TRBJ1-2,.,.,CASSPTYGGNYGYTF,TGTGCCAGCAGTCCCACCTACGGGGGAAACTATGGCTACACCTTC
TRBV4-1,TRBJ2-5,.,.,CASSQLLGGRRETQYF,TGCGCCAGCAGCCAACTGCTCGGGGGGCGAAGGGAGACCCAGTACTTC
TRBV29-1,TRBJ1-2,.,TRBD1,CSVETGYGCTF,TGCAGCGTTGAGACAGGGTATGGCTGCACCTTC
TRBV7-2,TRBJ1-5,.,.,CASSLGQGLGQPQHF,TGTGCCAGCAGCTTGGGTCAGGGGTTGGGTCAGCCCCAGCATTTT
TRBV7-2,TRBJ2-7,.,TRBD2,CASSPGSGSNMYEQYF,TGTGCCAGCAGCCCCGGGAGCGGGAGCAATATGTACGAGCAGTACTTC
TRBV2,TRBJ1-1,many,TRBD1,CASGTGNTEAFF,TGTGCCAGCGGGACAGGGAACACTGAAGCTTTCTTT
TRBV2,TRBJ1-1,few,TRBD1,CASSVQGETEAFF,TGTGCCAGCAGTGTACAGGGGGAAACTGAAGCTTTCTTT